This T cell receptor beta chain emerged from a study of CD8 T cells in ankylosing spondylitis. This CDR3 region has 11 residues. CDR1 is SGHRS, CDR2 YFSETQ, per germline. V lost 7 bases and J 10 bases, leaving 11 bases between the germline ends. This clonotype was observed a few times. Using its own MiXCR run on the 5' RACE reads, TCRdb lists one record per CDR3 protein. The profile shows a few hundred thousand distinct CDR3 sequences, roughly 20% of them singletons. This clonotype originated in a female donor with ankylosing spondylitis or in good health (not recorded which). This rearrangement joins TRBV5-1 to TRBJ1-4; D unclear. Sequencing was done on a sample of blood, either unsorted or a sorted T cell fraction (not recorded which). The CDR3 nucleotides are TGCGCCAGCGGAGACTCGAGAAAACTGTTTTTT. This gives the protein CASGDSRKLFF. Supplemented by reference TRBV5-1 and TRBJ1-4, the full variable domain reads KAGVTQTPRYLIKTRGQQVTLSCSPISGHRSVSWYQQTPGQGLQFLFEYFSETQRNKGNFPGRFSGRQFSNSRSEMNVSTLELGDSALYLCASGDSRKLFFGSGTQLSVL.